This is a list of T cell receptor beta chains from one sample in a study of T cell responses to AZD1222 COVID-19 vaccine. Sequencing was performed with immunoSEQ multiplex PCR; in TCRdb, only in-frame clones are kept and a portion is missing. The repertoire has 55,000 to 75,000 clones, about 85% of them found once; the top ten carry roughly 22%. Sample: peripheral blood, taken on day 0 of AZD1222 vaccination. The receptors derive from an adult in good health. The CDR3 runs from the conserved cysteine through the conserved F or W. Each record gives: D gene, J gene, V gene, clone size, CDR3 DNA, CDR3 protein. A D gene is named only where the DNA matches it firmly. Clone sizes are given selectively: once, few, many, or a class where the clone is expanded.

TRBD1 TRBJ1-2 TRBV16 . TGTGCCAGCAGCCGGGGACAGGGAAGGGATTTATATAACTATGGCTACACCTTC CASSRGQGRDLYNYGYTF
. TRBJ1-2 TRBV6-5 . TGTGCCAGTACCGCTTACTATGGCTACACCTTC CASTAYYGYTF
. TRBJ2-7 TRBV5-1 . TGCGCCAGCAGCCCCCTGGGACCCTCCTACGAGCAGTACTTC CASSPLGPSYEQYF
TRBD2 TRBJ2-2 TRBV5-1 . TGCGCCAGCAGCTTGAGTCTAGCGGGAGGCGCGAACACCGGGGAGCTGTTTTTT CASSLSLAGGANTGELFF
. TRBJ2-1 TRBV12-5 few TGTGCTAGTGGGGGAGGTTACAATGAGCAGTTCTTC CASGGGYNEQFF
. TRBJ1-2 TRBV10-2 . TGCGCCAGCAGTGAAGATGAGGGGACCGCTCGTAATGGCTACACCTTC CASSEDEGTARNGYTF
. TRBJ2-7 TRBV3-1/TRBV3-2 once TGTGCCAGCAGCCTTAGTTACGAGCAGTACTTC CASSLSYEQYF
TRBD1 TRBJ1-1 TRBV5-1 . TGCGCCAGCAGCTGGGGACAGGAAGGGGTTGAAGCTTTCTTT CASSWGQEGVEAFF
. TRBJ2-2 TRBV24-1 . TGTGCCACCAGTGGCCCTTCCAGGGGGGGCCCTGGCACCGGGGAGCTGTTTTTT CATSGPSRGGPGTGELFF
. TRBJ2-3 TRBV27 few TGTGCCAGCAGCCGGGGCACAGATACGCAGTATTTT CASSRGTDTQYF
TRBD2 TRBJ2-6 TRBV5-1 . TGCGCCAGCAGCTTTTCCCCAACGGGAGGCGGGTCTGGGGCCAACGTCCTGACTTTC CASSFSPTGGGSGANVLTF
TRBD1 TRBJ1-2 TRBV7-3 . TGTGCCAGCAGCCGAGGACAGGGCCTGGGGGGCTACACCTTC CASSRGQGLGGYTF
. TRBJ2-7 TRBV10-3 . TGTGCCATCAGCGTGTTGGACGAGCAGTACTTC CAISVLDEQYF
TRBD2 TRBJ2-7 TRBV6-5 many TGTGCCAGCAGTACCTCGACTAGCGGCTCCTACGAGCAGTACTTC CASSTSTSGSYEQYF
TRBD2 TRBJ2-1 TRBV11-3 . TGTGCCGTGGGGGGGTTCGGTTCCTACAATGAGCAGTTCTTC CAVGGFGSYNEQFF
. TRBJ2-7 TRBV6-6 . TGTGCCAGCAGCACCGGGACACCCGAGCAGTACTTC CASSTGTPEQYF
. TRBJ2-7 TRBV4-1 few TGCGCCAGCAGCAGCACGGTGGGGGGAGCCTACGAGCAGTACTTC CASSSTVGGAYEQYF
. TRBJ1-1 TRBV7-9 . TGTGCCAGCAGCTTACAGGGTTTTACTGAAGCTTTCTTT CASSLQGFTEAFF
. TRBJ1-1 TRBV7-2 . TGTGCCAGCAGCCGGGGGGCAGAGAACACTGAAGCTTTCTTT CASSRGAENTEAFF
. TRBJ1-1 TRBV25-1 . TGTGCCAGCAGTGAATCTTTCCGATCCACTGAAGCTTTCTTT CASSESFRSTEAFF
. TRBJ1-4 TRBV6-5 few TGTGCCAGCAGTTACGGAACACCCTCTAATGAAAAACTGTTTTTT CASSYGTPSNEKLFF
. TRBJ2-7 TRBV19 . TGTGCCAGTAGTAGCTCAGGGTACGAGCAGTACTTC CASSSSGYEQYF
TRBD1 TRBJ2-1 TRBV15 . TGTGCCACTAGGGACAGGGGGCTGAATGAGCAGTTCTTC CATRDRGLNEQFF
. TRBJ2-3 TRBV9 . TGTGCCAGCAGCGTAGGGGCCGAACCAGATACGCAGTATTTT CASSVGAEPDTQYF
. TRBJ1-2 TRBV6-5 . TGTGCCAGCAGTTACTCGAACCGGGGTAACTATGGCTACACCTTC CASSYSNRGNYGYTF
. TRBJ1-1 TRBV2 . TGTGCCTTCAGCAGGGTCGGGTCTGAAGCTTTCTTT CAFSRVGSEAFF
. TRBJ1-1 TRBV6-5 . TGTGCCAGCAGTTACTCGACAGGGAACACTGAAGCTTTCTTT CASSYSTGNTEAFF
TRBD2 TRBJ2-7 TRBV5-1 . TGCGCCAGCAGCTTAAGCCTAGCGGGAGTCGGGGAGCAGTACTTC CASSLSLAGVGEQYF
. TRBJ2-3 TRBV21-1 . TGTGCCAGCAGCAAAGCGCTCGGCGGGAGGGAAGATACGCAGTATTTT CASSKALGGREDTQYF
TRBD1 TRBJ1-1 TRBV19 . TGTGCCAGTACCGACAGGGACCCGAGGGCTTTCTTT CASTDRDPRAFF
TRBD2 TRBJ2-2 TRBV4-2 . TGTGCCAGCAGCCAAGAAACTAGCGGGAGAGGCACCGGGGAGCTGTTTTTT CASSQETSGRGTGELFF
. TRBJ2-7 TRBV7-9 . TGTGCCAGCAGCCCCTCTCCGCTAACCGACTCCTACGAGCAGTACTTC CASSPSPLTDSYEQYF
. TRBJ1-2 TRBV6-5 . TGTGCCAGCAGTTCCGCCGGGGGGGCCAACTATGGCTACACCTTC CASSSAGGANYGYTF
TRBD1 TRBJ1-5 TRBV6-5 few TGTGCCACCCGCGGGCAGGGGGCTAGCAATCAGCCCCAGCATTTT CATRGQGASNQPQHF
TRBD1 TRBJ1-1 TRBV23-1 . TGCGCCAGCAGTCAATCGTACCGTAGTCCAGGGGGGAAAGCTTTCTTT CASSQSYRSPGGKAFF
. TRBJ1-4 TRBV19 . TGTGCCAGTAGTTTGGATGACGAAAAACTGTTTTTT CASSLDDEKLFF
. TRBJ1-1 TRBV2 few TGTGCCAGCAGCGCCGGGAAGAACACTGAAGCTTTCTTT CASSAGKNTEAFF
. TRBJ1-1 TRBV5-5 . TGTGCCAGCAGTGACCGGGACTCGAGTAGAGCTTTCTTT CASSDRDSSRAFF
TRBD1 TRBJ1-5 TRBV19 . TGTGCCAGTAGTATAACGACAGGGGGTGTTGTTAGCAATCAGCCCCAGCATTTT CASSITTGGVVSNQPQHF
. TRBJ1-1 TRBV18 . TGTGCCAGCTCACCTGGGGGGAACACTGAAGCTTTCTTT CASSPGGNTEAFF